The present T cell receptor (beta chain) was sequenced within a study of cytomegalovirus exposure and HLA in healthy donors. Study at large: Most donors, 81% of approximately 400 genotyped, fell in the Caucasian-associated ancestry cluster. Findings and limits, study-wide: Researchers counted around 180 TCR beta chains as cytomegalovirus-associated. A later analysis linked a missense variant in DCLRE1C to the trimming of TCR beta V and J genes.

The PCR employed 60 Vbeta primers together with 13 Jbeta primers. Repertoires were generated with immunoSEQ multiplex PCR, while TCRdb's copy carries only in-frame clones and drops some. The table shows 170,000 or so clones, with around 80% occurring only once. Germline V lookup: CDR1 SGHKS, CDR2 YYEKEE (reference sequence). CDR3 size: 14 residues. V lost 2 bases, J lost 6 bases, and 3 bases stayed unmatched. Worth noting for this clone: The antigen is undetermined.

This clonotype was obtained from a woman in her 50s in good health and CMV-seropositive. The material sequenced was PBMCs. This chain joins TRBV5-5 and TRBJ1-4; 8 nucleotides match TRBD1. The CDR3 DNA is TGTGCCAGCAGCTTCGGGACAGGAGATGAAAAACTGTTTTTT. Translation: CASSFGTGDEKLFF.